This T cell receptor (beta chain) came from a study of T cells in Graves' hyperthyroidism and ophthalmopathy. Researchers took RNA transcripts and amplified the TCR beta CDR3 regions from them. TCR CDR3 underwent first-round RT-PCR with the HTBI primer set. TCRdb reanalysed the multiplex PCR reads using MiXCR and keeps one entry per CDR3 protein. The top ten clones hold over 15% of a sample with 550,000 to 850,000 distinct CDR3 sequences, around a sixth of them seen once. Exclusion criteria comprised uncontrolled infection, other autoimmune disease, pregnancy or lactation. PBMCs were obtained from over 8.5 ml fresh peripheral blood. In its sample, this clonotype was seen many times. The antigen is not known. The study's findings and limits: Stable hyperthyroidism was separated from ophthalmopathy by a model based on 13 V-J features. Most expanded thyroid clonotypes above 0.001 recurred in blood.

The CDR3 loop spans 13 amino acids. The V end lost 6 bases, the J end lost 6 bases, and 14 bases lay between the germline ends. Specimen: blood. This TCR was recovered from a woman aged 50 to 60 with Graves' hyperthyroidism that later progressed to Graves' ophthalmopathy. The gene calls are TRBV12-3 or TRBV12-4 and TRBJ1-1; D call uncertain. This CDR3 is CASSFLGSAEAFF. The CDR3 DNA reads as TGTGCCAGCAGCTTCCTGGGGAGCGCTGAAGCTTTCTTT.